The present T cell receptor beta chain was sequenced within a study of T-cell reconstitution after alpha-beta-depleted transplantation in children. The authors prepared the TCRbeta library with unique molecular identifiers. TCRdb called the PCR reads again in MiXCR, with one record for every CDR3 protein. Here the sample spans around 370,000 distinct CDR3 sequences, around a tenth being singletons. This clonotype was seen a few times. Germline values: CDR1 MNHEY, CDR2 SVGAGI. Trimming left V 0 bases short and J 3 bases short, with 14 bases between. The CDR3 consists of 16 residues. The sequence derives from a human donor who donated a stem cell graft to a child with acute lymphoblastic leukemia. This sample comprised PBMCs from the stem cell graft donor, obtained from the stem cell graft. The chain has TRBV6-5 and TRBJ2-5; D is possibly TRBD2 (6 bases). The chain's CDR3 is CASSYSGGLGEETQYF. The CDR3, as DNA: TGTGCCAGCAGTTACTCGGGGGGACTGGGCGAAGAGACCCAGTACTTC.